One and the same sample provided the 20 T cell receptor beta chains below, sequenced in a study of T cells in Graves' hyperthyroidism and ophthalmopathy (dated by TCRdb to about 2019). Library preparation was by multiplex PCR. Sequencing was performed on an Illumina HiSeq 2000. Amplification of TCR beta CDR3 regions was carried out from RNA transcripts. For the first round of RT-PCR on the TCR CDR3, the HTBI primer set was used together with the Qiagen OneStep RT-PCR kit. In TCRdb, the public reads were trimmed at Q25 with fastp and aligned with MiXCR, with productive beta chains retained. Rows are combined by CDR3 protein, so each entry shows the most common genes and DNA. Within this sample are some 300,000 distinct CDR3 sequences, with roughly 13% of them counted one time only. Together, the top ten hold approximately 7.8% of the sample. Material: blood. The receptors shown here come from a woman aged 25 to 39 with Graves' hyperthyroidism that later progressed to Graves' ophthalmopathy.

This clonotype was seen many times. CDR3 residues: CASHEGLALNTGELFF. The CDR3 DNA reads TGCGCCAGCCACGAAGGGCTAGCGCTGAACACCGGGGAGCTGTTTTTT. The chain recombines TRBV5-1 with TRBJ2-2; TRBD2 is a possible D gene (6 bases). Per the germline V gene, CDR1 is SGHRS and CDR2 is YFSETQ. The V end lost 7 bases, the J end lost 1 base, and 17 bases lay between the germline ends. This CDR3 has 16 amino acids.

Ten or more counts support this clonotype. CDR3 sequence (DNA): TGCAGTGCTAGCTTAGACAGGGGGGCCTACAATGAGCAGTTCTTC. Its protein product is CSASLDRGAYNEQFF. The chain joins TRBV20-1 to TRBJ2-1, with 9 positions matching TRBD1. The J segment lost 2 bases and the V segment lost 3 bases, leaving 5 bases of the junction unmatched. The CDR3 is 15 amino acids. CDR1 DFQATT and CDR2 SNEGSKA come from the germline V gene (reference sequence).

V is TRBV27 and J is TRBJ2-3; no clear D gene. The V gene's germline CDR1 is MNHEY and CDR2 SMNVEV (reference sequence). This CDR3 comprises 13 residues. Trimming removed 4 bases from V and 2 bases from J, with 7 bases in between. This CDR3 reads CASSWQITDTQYF. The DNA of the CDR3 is TGTGCCAGCAGTTGGCAGATCACAGATACGCAGTATTTT.

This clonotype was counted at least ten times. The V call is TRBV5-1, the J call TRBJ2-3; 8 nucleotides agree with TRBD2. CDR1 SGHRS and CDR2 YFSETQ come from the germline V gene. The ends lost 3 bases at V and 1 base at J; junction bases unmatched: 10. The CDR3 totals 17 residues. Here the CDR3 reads CASSSGRVSGGTDTQYF. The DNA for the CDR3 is TGCGCCAGCAGCTCTGGAAGGGTTAGCGGGGGCACAGATACGCAGTATTTT.

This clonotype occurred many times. The DNA of the CDR3 is TGTGCCAGCTCTGCAGGAGCTAACACTGAAGCTTTCTTT. Its translation: CASSAGANTEAFF. This rearrangement joins TRBV28 to TRBJ1-1; D gene ambiguous. Deletions cut 8 bases from V and 2 bases from J, with 12 bases between. Germline loops: CDR1 MDHEN, CDR2 SYDVKM. The CDR3 is 13 amino acids.

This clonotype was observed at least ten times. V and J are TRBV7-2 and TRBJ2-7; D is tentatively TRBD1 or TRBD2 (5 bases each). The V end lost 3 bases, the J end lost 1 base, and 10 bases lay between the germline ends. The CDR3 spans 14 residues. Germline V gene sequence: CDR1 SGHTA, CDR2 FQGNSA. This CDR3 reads CASSFWGGSYEQYF. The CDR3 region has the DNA TGTGCCAGCAGCTTCTGGGGCGGGTCCTACGAGCAGTACTTC.

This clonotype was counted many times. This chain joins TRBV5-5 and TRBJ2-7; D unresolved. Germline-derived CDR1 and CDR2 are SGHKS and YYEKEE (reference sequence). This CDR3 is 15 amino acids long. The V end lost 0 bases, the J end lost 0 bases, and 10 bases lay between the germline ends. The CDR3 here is CASSLEALLSYEQYF. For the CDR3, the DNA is TGTGCCAGCAGCTTGGAGGCACTCCTCTCCTACGAGCAGTACTTC.

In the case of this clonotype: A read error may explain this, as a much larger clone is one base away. CDR3 coding DNA: TGTGCCAGCAGTCCCGGACCCATTTCGAGCTCCTACGGGCAGTACTTC. It yields the protein CASSPGPISSSYGQYF. The chain uses TRBV6-2 or TRBV6-3 and TRBJ2-7; unclear D gene. There are 16 residues in the CDR3. CDR1 is MNHEY and CDR2 is SVGEGT in the germline V gene.

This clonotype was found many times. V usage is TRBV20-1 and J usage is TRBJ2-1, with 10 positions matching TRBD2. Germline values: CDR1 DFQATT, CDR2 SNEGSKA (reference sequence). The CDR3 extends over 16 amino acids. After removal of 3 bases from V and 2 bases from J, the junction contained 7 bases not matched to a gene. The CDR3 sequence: CSASRGLADTYNEQFF. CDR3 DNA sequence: TGCAGTGCTAGCCGAGGACTAGCGGATACCTACAATGAGCAGTTCTTC.

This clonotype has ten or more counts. CDR3 sequence reads: CASASGMYGSTDTQYF. CDR3 nucleotides: TGCGCCAGCGCCTCTGGCATGTATGGGAGCACAGATACGCAGTATTTT. The chain joins TRBV5-1 to TRBJ2-3, with D hard to call. The CDR3 length is 16 residues. Trimming left V 7 bases short and J 0 bases short, with 18 bases between. From germline, CDR1 is SGHRS and CDR2 YFSETQ.

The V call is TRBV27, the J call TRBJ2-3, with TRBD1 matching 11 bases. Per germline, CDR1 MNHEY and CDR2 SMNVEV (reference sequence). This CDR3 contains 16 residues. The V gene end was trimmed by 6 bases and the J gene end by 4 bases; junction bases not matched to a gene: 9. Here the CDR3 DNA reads TGTGCCAGCAGCCCTAGGGACAGGGGGGACGCAGATACGCAGTATTTT. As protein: CASSPRDRGDADTQYF.

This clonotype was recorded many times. CDR3 coding DNA: TGTGCCATCGGCAGGACTAGCGGGAGCGGTGAGCAGTACTTC. Translation: CAIGRTSGSGEQYF. The chain links TRBV10-3 to TRBJ2-7, with 13 bases aligning to TRBD2. Germline assignment: CDR1 ENHRY and CDR2 SYGVKD. Trimming at V came to 8 bases and at J to 7 bases, leaving 8 bases not matched to a gene. The CDR3 has 14 residues.

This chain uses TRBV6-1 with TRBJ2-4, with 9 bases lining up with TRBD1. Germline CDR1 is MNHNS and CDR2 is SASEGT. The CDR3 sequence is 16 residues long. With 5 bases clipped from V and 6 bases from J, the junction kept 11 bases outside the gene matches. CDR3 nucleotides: TGTGCCAGCAGTCAGGGACAGGGTCCTGGGGGAAACATTCAGTACTTC. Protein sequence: CASSQGQGPGGNIQYF.

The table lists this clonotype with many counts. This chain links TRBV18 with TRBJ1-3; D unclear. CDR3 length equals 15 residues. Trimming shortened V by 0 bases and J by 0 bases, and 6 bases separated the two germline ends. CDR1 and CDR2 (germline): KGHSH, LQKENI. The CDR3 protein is CASSPPPSSGNTIYF. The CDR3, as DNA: TGTGCCAGCTCACCACCACCCAGCTCTGGAAACACCATATATTTT.

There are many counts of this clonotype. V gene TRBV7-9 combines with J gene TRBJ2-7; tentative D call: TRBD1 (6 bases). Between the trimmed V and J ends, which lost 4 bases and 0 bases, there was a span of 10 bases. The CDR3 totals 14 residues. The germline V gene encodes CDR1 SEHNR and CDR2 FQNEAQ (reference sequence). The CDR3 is CASSSNRVSYEQYF. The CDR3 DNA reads TGTGCCAGCAGCTCGAACAGGGTCTCCTACGAGCAGTACTTC.

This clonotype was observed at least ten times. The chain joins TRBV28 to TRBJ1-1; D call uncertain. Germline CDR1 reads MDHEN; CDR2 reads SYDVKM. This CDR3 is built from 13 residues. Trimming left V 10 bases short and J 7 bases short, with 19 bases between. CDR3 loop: CATHGVPDLEAFF. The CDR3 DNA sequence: TGTGCCACCCACGGCGTGCCAGACCTTGAAGCTTTCTTT.

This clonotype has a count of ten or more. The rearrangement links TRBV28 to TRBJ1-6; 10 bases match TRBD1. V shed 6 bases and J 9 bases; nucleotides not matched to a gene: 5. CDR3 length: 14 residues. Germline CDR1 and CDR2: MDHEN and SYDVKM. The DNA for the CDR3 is TGTGCCAGCAGGCCGACAGGGGGCCCTTCACCCCTCCACTTT. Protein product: CASRPTGGPSPLHF. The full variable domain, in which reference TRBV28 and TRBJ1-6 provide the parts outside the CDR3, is DVKVTQSSRYLVKRTGEKVFLECVQDMDHENMFWYRQDPGLGLRLIYFSYDVKMKEKGDIPEGYSVSREKKERFSLILESASTNQTSMYLCASRPTGGPSPLHFGNGTRLTVT.

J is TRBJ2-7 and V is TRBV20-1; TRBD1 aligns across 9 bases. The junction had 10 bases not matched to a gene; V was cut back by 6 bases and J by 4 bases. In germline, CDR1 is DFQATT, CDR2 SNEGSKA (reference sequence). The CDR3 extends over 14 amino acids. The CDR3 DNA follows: TGCAGTGCAGCCGGGACAGGGCGGAGTTACGAGCAGTACTTC. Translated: CSAAGTGRSYEQYF.

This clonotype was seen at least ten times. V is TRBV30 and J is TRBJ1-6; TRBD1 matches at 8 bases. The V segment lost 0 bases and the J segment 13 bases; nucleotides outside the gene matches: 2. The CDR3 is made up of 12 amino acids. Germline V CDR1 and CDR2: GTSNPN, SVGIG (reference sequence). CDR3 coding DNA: TGTGCCTGGAGTGTTGGACAGGGTCCCCTCCACTTT. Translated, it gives CAWSVGQGPLHF.

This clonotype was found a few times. The CDR3 bases are TGTGCCAGTAGTATCAGTCGGGGAGGTACGCAGTATTTT. This codes for CASSISRGGTQYF. The chain has TRBV19 and TRBJ2-3; TRBD2 might be the D (6 bases). V dropped 3 bases and J dropped 8 bases, with 12 bases sitting between them. The CDR3 runs 13 residues. Germline V CDR1 and CDR2: LNHDA, SQIVND (reference sequence).